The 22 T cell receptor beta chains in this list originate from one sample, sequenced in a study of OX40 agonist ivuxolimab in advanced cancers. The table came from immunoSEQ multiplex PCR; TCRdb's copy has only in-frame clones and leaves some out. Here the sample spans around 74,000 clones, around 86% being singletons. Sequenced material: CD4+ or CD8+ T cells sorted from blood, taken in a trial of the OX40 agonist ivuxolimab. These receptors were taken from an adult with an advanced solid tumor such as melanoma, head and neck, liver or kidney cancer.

The CDR3 sequence: CASTFQTSGGTQYF. The CDR3 region has the DNA TGTGCCAGCACCTTCCAGACTAGCGGGGGTACGCAGTATTTT. This rearrangement joins TRBV7-2 to TRBJ2-3; TRBD2 agrees at 12 bases. After removal of 7 bases from V and 8 bases from J, the junction contained 7 bases not matched to a gene. Germline CDR1 is SGHTA and CDR2 is FQGNSA. The CDR3 is 14 amino acids.

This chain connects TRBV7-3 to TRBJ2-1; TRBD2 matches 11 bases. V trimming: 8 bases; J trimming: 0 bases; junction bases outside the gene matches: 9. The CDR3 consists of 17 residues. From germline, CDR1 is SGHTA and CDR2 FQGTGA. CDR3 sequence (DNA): TGTGCCAGCCAACCTAGCGGGGGGCTCTCCTCCTACAATGAGCAGTTCTTC. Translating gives CASQPSGGLSSYNEQFF.

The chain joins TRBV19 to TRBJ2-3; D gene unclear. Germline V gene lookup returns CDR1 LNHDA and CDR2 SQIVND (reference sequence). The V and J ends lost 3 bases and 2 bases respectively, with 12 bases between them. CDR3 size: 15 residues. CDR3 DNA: TGTGCCAGTAGTATCCAGCCCCATTCCACAGATACGCAGTATTTT. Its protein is CASSIQPHSTDTQYF. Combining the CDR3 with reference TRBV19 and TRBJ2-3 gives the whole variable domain DGGITQSPKYLFRKEGQNVTLSCEQNLNHDAMYWYRQDPGQGLRLIYYSQIVNDFQKGDIAEGYSVSREKKESFPLTVTSAQKNPTAFYLCASSIQPHSTDTQYFGPGTRLTVL.

The CDR3 region is CASSLAGAPYEQYF. CDR3 sequence (DNA): TGTGCCAGCAGCTTAGCAGGGGCCCCCTACGAGCAGTACTTC. The V gene is TRBV13, the J gene TRBJ2-7; the D gene is possibly TRBD1 (6 bases). The CDR3 sequence is 14 residues long. Germline CDR1 PRHDT, CDR2 FYEKMQ (reference sequence). The V and J ends lost 1 base and 2 bases respectively, with 9 bases between them.

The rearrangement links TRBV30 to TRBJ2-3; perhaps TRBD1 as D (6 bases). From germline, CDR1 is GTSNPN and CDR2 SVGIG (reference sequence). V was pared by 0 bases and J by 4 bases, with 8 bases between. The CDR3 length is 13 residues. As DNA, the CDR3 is TGTGCCTGGAGTGTAAAGGGGGCAGATACGCAGTATTTT. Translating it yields CAWSVKGADTQYF.

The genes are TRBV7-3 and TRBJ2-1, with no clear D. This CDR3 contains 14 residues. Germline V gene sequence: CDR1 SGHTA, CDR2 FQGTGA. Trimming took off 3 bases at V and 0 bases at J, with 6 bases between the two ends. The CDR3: CASSFGFSYNEQFF. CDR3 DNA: TGTGCCAGCAGCTTTGGTTTCTCCTACAATGAGCAGTTCTTC.

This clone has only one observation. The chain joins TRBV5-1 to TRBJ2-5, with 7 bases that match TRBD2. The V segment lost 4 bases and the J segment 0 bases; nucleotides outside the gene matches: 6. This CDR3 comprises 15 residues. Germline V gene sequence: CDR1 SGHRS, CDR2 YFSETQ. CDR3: CASSPLLANQETQYF. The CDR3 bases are TGCGCCAGCAGCCCTTTACTAGCGAACCAAGAGACCCAGTACTTC.

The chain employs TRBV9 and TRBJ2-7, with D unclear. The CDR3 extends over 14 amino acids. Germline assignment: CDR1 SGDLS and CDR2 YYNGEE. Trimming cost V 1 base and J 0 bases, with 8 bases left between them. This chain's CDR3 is CASSVMGDSYEQYF. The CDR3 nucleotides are TGTGCCAGCAGCGTAATGGGCGACTCCTACGAGCAGTACTTC.

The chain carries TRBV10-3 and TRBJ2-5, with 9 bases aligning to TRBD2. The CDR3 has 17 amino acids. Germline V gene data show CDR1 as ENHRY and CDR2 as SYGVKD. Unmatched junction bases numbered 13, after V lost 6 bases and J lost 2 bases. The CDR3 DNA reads TGTGCCATCAGCGGTCCCGGGGCTAGCGGGGAACAAGAGACCCAGTACTTC. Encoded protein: CAISGPGASGEQETQYF.

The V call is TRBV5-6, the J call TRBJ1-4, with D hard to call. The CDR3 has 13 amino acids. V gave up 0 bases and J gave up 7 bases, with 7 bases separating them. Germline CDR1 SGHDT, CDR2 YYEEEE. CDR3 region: CASSLVVGEKLFF. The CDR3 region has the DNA TGTGCCAGCAGCTTGGTGGTGGGTGAAAAACTGTTTTTT.

CDR3 DNA sequence: TGTGCCAGCAGTTACTCTGGACAGCGCTCATATGGCTACACCTTC. Protein product: CASSYSGQRSYGYTF. The chain has TRBV6-5 and TRBJ1-2; D is perhaps TRBD1 (6 bases). V lost 0 bases and J 5 bases, leaving 13 bases between the germline ends. Looked up from germline, CDR1 is MNHEY and CDR2 is SVGAGI. The CDR3 sequence is 15 residues long.

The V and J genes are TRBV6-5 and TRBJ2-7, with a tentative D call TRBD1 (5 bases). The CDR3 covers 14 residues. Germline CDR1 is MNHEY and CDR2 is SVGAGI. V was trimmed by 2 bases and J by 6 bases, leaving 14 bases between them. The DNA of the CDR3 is TGTGCCAGCAGTTACATAGTGCAGGGCGGCGAGCAGTACTTC. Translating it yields CASSYIVQGGEQYF.

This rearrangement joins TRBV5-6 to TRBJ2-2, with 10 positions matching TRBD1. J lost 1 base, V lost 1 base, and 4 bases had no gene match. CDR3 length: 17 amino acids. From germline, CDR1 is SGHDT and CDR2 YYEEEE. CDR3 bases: TGTGCCAGCAGCTTGTTGGGACAGGGGAAGAACACCGGGGAGCTGTTTTTT. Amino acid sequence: CASSLLGQGKNTGELFF. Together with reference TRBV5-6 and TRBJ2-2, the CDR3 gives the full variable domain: DAGVTQSPTHLIKTRGQQVTLRCSPKSGHDTVSWYQQALGQGPQFIFQYYEEEERQRGNFPDRFSGHQFPNYSSELNVNALLLGDSALYLCASSLLGQGKNTGELFFGEGSRLTVL.

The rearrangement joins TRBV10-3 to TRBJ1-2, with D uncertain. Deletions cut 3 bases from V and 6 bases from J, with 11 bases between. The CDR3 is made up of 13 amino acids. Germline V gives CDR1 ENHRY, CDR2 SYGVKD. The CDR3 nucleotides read TGTGCCATCAGTGACCCCTACAAGGATGGCTACACCTTC. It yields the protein CAISDPYKDGYTF.

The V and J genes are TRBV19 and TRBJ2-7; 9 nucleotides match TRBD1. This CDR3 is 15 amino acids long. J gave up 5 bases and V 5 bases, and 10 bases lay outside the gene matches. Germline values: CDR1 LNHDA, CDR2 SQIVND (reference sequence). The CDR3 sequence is CASSAAGTGFNEQYF. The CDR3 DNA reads TGTGCCAGTAGTGCAGCCGGGACAGGGTTCAACGAGCAGTACTTC.

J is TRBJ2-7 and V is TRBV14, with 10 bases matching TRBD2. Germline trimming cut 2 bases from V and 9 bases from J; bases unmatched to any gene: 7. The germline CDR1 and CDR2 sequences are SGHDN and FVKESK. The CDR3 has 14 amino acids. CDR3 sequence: CASSQPGLAFRQYF. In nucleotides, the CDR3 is TGTGCCAGCAGCCAACCGGGACTAGCGTTTCGGCAGTACTTC.

The chain's CDR3 is CASSPGIQETQYF. CDR3 in DNA: TGTGCCAGCTCACCGGGGATTCAAGAGACCCAGTACTTC. The genes are TRBV18 and TRBJ2-5, with no clear D. Germline-derived CDR1 and CDR2 are KGHSH and LQKENI. CDR3 length: 13 amino acids. Trimming shortened V by 3 bases and J by 2 bases, and 7 bases separated the two germline ends.

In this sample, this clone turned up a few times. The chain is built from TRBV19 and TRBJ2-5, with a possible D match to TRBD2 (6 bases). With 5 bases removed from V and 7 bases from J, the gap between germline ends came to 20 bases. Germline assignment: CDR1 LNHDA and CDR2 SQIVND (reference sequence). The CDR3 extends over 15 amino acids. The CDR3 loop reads CASSVARGTLGTQYF. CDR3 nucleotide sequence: TGTGCCAGTAGTGTCGCACGCGGGACTTTGGGGACCCAGTACTTC.

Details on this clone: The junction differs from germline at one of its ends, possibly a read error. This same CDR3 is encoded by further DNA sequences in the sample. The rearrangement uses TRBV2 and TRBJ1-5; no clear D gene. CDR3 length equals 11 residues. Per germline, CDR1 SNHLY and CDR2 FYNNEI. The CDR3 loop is CASREGQPQHF. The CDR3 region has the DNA TGTGCCAGCAGGGAAGGTCAGCCCCAGCATTTT.

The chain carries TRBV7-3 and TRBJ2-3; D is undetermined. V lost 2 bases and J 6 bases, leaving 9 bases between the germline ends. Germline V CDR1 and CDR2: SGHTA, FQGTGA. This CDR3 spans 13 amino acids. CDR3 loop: CASSLQPADTQYF. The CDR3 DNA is TGTGCCAGCAGCTTACAGCCGGCCGATACGCAGTATTTT.

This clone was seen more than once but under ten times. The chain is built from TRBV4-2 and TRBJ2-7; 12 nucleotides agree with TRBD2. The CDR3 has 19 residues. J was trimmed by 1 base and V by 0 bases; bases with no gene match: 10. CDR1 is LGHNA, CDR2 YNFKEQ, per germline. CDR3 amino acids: CASSQDALAGGTASYEQYF. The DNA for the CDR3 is TGTGCCAGCAGCCAAGATGCACTAGCGGGGGGTACCGCTTCCTACGAGCAGTACTTC.

CDR3 protein: CASSNTLGNEKLFF. The CDR3 DNA reads TGCGCCAGCAGTAACACACTGGGTAATGAAAAACTGTTTTTT. The chain is built from TRBV5-1 and TRBJ1-4, with D unresolved. CDR3 length equals 14 residues. From germline, CDR1 is SGHRS and CDR2 YFSETQ. Trimming shortened V by 5 bases and J by 4 bases, and 12 bases separated the two germline ends.